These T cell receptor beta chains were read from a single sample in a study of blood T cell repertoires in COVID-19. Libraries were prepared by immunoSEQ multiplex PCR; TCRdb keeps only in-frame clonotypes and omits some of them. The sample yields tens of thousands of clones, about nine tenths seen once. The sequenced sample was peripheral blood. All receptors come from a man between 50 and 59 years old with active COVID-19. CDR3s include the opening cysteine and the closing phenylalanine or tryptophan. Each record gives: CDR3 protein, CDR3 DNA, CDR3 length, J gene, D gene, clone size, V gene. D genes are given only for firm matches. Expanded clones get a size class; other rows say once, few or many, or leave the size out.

CDR3aa: CASSFIRESTDTQYF; CDR3nt: TGTGCCAGCAGTTTTATCCGGGAGAGCACAGATACGCAGTATTTT; len: 15; j_gene: TRBJ2-3; d_gene: -; abundance: -; v_gene: TRBV28
CDR3aa: CATSDPREPTNYGYTF; CDR3nt: TGTGCCACCAGTGATCCTCGAGAGCCTACTAACTATGGCTACACCTTC; len: 16; j_gene: TRBJ1-2; d_gene: -; abundance: once; v_gene: TRBV24-1
CDR3aa: CASSLSDFLNTGELFF; CDR3nt: TGTGCCAGCAGCTTAAGCGATTTTTTAAACACCGGGGAGCTGTTTTTT; len: 16; j_gene: TRBJ2-2; d_gene: -; abundance: -; v_gene: TRBV13
CDR3aa: CASGFTPGQGFYGYTF; CDR3nt: TGTGCTAGTGGCTTCACACCGGGACAGGGATTCTATGGCTACACCTTC; len: 16; j_gene: TRBJ1-2; d_gene: TRBD1; abundance: -; v_gene: TRBV12-5
CDR3aa: CARSQGNTQYF; CDR3nt: TGTGCCAGAAGCCAGGGGAATACGCAGTATTTT; len: 11; j_gene: TRBJ2-3; d_gene: -; abundance: -; v_gene: TRBV7-5
CDR3aa: CASSLAQGNEQFF; CDR3nt: TGTGCCAGCAGCTTAGCCCAGGGTAATGAGCAGTTCTTC; len: 13; j_gene: TRBJ2-1; d_gene: -; abundance: few; v_gene: TRBV11-2
CDR3aa: CASRPAGGYGYTF; CDR3nt: TGTGCCAGCAGACCAGCGGGGGGCTATGGCTACACCTTC; len: 13; j_gene: TRBJ1-2; d_gene: -; abundance: -; v_gene: TRBV7-6
CDR3aa: CASSSRSSGPTGELFF; CDR3nt: TGTGCCAGTAGTTCCCGGTCTAGCGGGCCTACCGGGGAGCTGTTTTTT; len: 16; j_gene: TRBJ2-2; d_gene: TRBD2; abundance: -; v_gene: TRBV19
CDR3aa: CASRTITRGRNYGYTF; CDR3nt: TGTGCCAGCAGGACCATCACCAGGGGCCGTAACTATGGCTACACCTTC; len: 16; j_gene: TRBJ1-2; d_gene: -; abundance: -; v_gene: TRBV28
CDR3aa: CASSWDYRQYF; CDR3nt: TGTGCCAGCAGTTGGGACTACCGGCAGTATTTT; len: 11; j_gene: TRBJ2-3; d_gene: TRBD2; abundance: once; v_gene: TRBV2
CDR3aa: CASSRHQLAGGTDTQYF; CDR3nt: TGTGCCAGCAGCCGACACCAACTAGCGGGGGGCACAGATACGCAGTATTTT; len: 17; j_gene: TRBJ2-3; d_gene: TRBD2; abundance: -; v_gene: TRBV6-2/TRBV6-3
CDR3aa: CASSSVRGVADTQYF; CDR3nt: TGTGCCAGCAGCTCCGTCAGGGGAGTGGCAGATACGCAGTATTTT; len: 15; j_gene: TRBJ2-3; d_gene: -; abundance: -; v_gene: TRBV7-2
CDR3aa: CASSGGGHQSYEQYF; CDR3nt: TGTGCCAGCAGCGGTGGCGGACACCAAAGCTACGAGCAGTACTTC; len: 15; j_gene: TRBJ2-7; d_gene: -; abundance: once; v_gene: TRBV9
CDR3aa: CASSLTGLREKLFF; CDR3nt: TGTGCCAGCAGCTTAACGGGTCTGCGGGAAAAACTGTTTTTT; len: 14; j_gene: TRBJ1-4; d_gene: -; abundance: -; v_gene: TRBV7-9
CDR3aa: CASSIKSRQSTDTQYF; CDR3nt: TGTGCCAGTAGTATAAAAAGCAGGCAGAGCACAGATACGCAGTATTTT; len: 16; j_gene: TRBJ2-3; d_gene: -; abundance: -; v_gene: TRBV19
CDR3aa: CASSSTGFSGNTIYF; CDR3nt: TGTGCCAGCAGTTCAACAGGATTCTCTGGAAACACCATATATTTT; len: 15; j_gene: TRBJ1-3; d_gene: -; abundance: -; v_gene: TRBV5-8
CDR3aa: CASSFGSQETQYF; CDR3nt: TGTGCCAGCAGCTTTGGCTCCCAAGAGACCCAGTACTTC; len: 13; j_gene: TRBJ2-5; d_gene: -; abundance: -; v_gene: TRBV7-3
CDR3aa: CASSGLVRGSYNSPLHF; CDR3nt: TGTGCCAGCAGCGGCTTGGTCAGGGGTTCCTATAATTCACCCCTCCACTTT; len: 17; j_gene: TRBJ1-6; d_gene: -; abundance: -; v_gene: TRBV21-1
CDR3aa: CASSLGAWTGMAGANVLTF; CDR3nt: TGTGCCAGCAGCTTAGGCGCCTGGACAGGAATGGCGGGGGCCAACGTCCTGACTTTC; len: 19; j_gene: TRBJ2-6; d_gene: TRBD1; abundance: -; v_gene: TRBV7-2
CDR3aa: CASSLVEEAKLFF; CDR3nt: TGTGCCAGCAGCTTAGTGGAGGAGGCAAAACTGTTTTTT; len: 13; j_gene: TRBJ1-4; d_gene: -; abundance: -; v_gene: TRBV7-2
CDR3aa: CASSPGTSLHNEQFF; CDR3nt: TGTGCCAGCAGCCCAGGGACTAGCCTCCACAATGAGCAGTTCTTC; len: 15; j_gene: TRBJ2-1; d_gene: TRBD2; abundance: -; v_gene: TRBV7-7
CDR3aa: CASSYDRGQAFF; CDR3nt: TGTGCCAGCAGCTATGACAGGGGGCAAGCTTTCTTT; len: 12; j_gene: TRBJ1-1; d_gene: TRBD1; abundance: -; v_gene: TRBV7-8
CDR3aa: CASSTYGVGGYTF; CDR3nt: TGTGCCAGCAGCACCTACGGGGTAGGCGGCTACACCTTC; len: 13; j_gene: TRBJ1-2; d_gene: -; abundance: few; v_gene: TRBV6-2/TRBV6-3
CDR3aa: CASSAGTVSTGELFF; CDR3nt: TGTGCCAGCAGCGCCGGGACAGTTTCCACCGGGGAGCTGTTTTTT; len: 15; j_gene: TRBJ2-2; d_gene: TRBD1; abundance: once; v_gene: TRBV2
CDR3aa: CASTIGFGLNEQFF; CDR3nt: TGTGCCAGCACCATTGGGTTCGGGTTAAATGAGCAGTTCTTC; len: 14; j_gene: TRBJ2-1; d_gene: -; abundance: -; v_gene: TRBV6-5
CDR3aa: CASSSGATNEKLFF; CDR3nt: TGTGCCAGCAGTTCAGGGGCAACTAATGAAAAACTGTTTTTT; len: 14; j_gene: TRBJ1-4; d_gene: -; abundance: -; v_gene: TRBV28
CDR3aa: CASSPGGVTEAFF; CDR3nt: TGCGCCAGCAGCCCCGGGGGGGTCACTGAAGCTTTCTTT; len: 13; j_gene: TRBJ1-1; d_gene: -; abundance: -; v_gene: TRBV5-1
CDR3aa: CASSRRQPGYNEQFF; CDR3nt: TGTGCCAGCAGCCGTCGGCAGCCAGGTTACAATGAGCAGTTCTTC; len: 15; j_gene: TRBJ2-1; d_gene: -; abundance: -; v_gene: TRBV7-9
CDR3aa: CAISESLTGRTGELFF; CDR3nt: TGTGCCATCAGTGAGTCTCTGACAGGTCGCACCGGGGAGCTGTTTTTT; len: 16; j_gene: TRBJ2-2; d_gene: -; abundance: -; v_gene: TRBV10-3
CDR3aa: CASSQEMARGDQETQYF; CDR3nt: TGTGCCAGCAGCCAAGAAATGGCCAGGGGGGACCAAGAGACCCAGTACTTC; len: 17; j_gene: TRBJ2-5; d_gene: -; abundance: -; v_gene: TRBV14
CDR3aa: CASSVGAGLNKEQYF; CDR3nt: TGTGCCAGCAGCGTAGGGGCCGGACTTAATAAGGAGCAGTACTTC; len: 15; j_gene: TRBJ2-7; d_gene: -; abundance: once; v_gene: TRBV9
CDR3aa: CASSLGLGSQFF; CDR3nt: TGTGCCAGCAGTTTAGGCCTAGGAAGTCAGTTCTTC; len: 12; j_gene: TRBJ2-1; d_gene: -; abundance: -; v_gene: TRBV12-3/TRBV12-4
CDR3aa: CASSLAAGGGPGLAQTDEQYF; CDR3nt: TGTGCCAGCAGCTTAGCGGCGGGGGGGGGACCTGGCCTAGCCCAAACTGACGAGCAGTACTTC; len: 21; j_gene: TRBJ2-7; d_gene: TRBD2; abundance: -; v_gene: TRBV7-2
CDR3aa: CASSLLRSYEQYF; CDR3nt: TGTGCCAGCAGTTTGTTGAGGTCGTACGAGCAGTACTTC; len: 13; j_gene: TRBJ2-7; d_gene: -; abundance: -; v_gene: TRBV28
CDR3aa: CSATGYTEAFF; CDR3nt: TGCAGTGCAACAGGGTACACTGAAGCTTTCTTT; len: 11; j_gene: TRBJ1-1; d_gene: -; abundance: -; v_gene: TRBV20-1
CDR3aa: CASSGGRHEQYF; CDR3nt: TGTGCCAGCAGTGGAGGACGGCACGAGCAGTACTTC; len: 12; j_gene: TRBJ2-7; d_gene: -; abundance: -; v_gene: TRBV28
CDR3aa: CASSLPGQGDYGYTF; CDR3nt: TGTGCCAGCAGCTTACCGGGACAGGGTGACTATGGCTACACCTTC; len: 15; j_gene: TRBJ1-2; d_gene: TRBD1; abundance: -; v_gene: TRBV7-9
CDR3aa: CASSLGGGGGVYYEQYF; CDR3nt: TGTGCCAGCAGCTTAGGGGGAGGAGGGGGCGTCTATTACGAGCAGTACTTC; len: 17; j_gene: TRBJ2-7; d_gene: -; abundance: -; v_gene: TRBV7-3
CDR3aa: CASRTRGVPPNNEQFF; CDR3nt: TGTGCCAGCAGGACCCGCGGCGTACCCCCCAACAATGAGCAGTTCTTC; len: 16; j_gene: TRBJ2-1; d_gene: -; abundance: -; v_gene: TRBV2
CDR3aa: CASSVGERGANEKLFF; CDR3nt: TGTGCCAGCAGCGTAGGGGAGCGGGGAGCCAATGAAAAACTGTTTTTT; len: 16; j_gene: TRBJ1-4; d_gene: -; abundance: -; v_gene: TRBV9
CDR3aa: CASSEGGLGVGAFF; CDR3nt: TGTGCCAGCAGTGAAGGAGGGTTGGGCGTTGGGGCTTTCTTT; len: 14; j_gene: TRBJ1-1; d_gene: -; abundance: -; v_gene: TRBV6-1
CDR3aa: CASGWRPSWDRDNEQFF; CDR3nt: TGTGCCAGCGGCTGGCGCCCAAGCTGGGACAGGGACAATGAGCAGTTCTTC; len: 17; j_gene: TRBJ2-1; d_gene: TRBD1; abundance: -; v_gene: TRBV28
CDR3aa: CASSVTPTGYEQYF; CDR3nt: TGTGCCAGCAGCGTAACCCCGACTGGCTACGAGCAGTACTTC; len: 14; j_gene: TRBJ2-7; d_gene: -; abundance: -; v_gene: TRBV9
CDR3aa: CASSLRGWYSQETQYF; CDR3nt: TGTGCCAGCAGTTTGCGGGGTTGGTACTCCCAAGAGACCCAGTACTTC; len: 16; j_gene: TRBJ2-5; d_gene: -; abundance: -; v_gene: TRBV28
CDR3aa: CASSPGKTQYF; CDR3nt: TGTGCCAGCAGCCCAGGGAAGACCCAGTACTTC; len: 11; j_gene: TRBJ2-5; d_gene: -; abundance: -; v_gene: TRBV11-3
CDR3aa: CASSRQTSGRLYEQYF; CDR3nt: TGCGCCAGCAGCCGCCAAACTAGCGGGAGACTCTACGAGCAGTACTTC; len: 16; j_gene: TRBJ2-7; d_gene: TRBD2; abundance: -; v_gene: TRBV4-1